This record looks at one T cell receptor (beta chain) sequence and its context. Its antigen is as yet unknown. This record comes from a study of cytomegalovirus exposure and HLA in healthy donors. Overall study findings and caveats: Cytomegalovirus association was listed for 170 or so TCR beta chains. The authors reported that TCR beta sequences could predict HLA-A and HLA-B alleles. These predictions were accurate for most subjects in the first cohort. In vitro data verified a few CMV-associated chains as specific for CMV antigens.

The study ran its PCR with 60 Vbeta and 13 Jbeta primers. Profiled with immunoSEQ multiplex PCR; TCRdb holds only in-frame clones, not every one. The sample contains more than 140,000 clones, roughly 80% of which appear only once. The V end lost 6 bases, the J end lost 5 bases, and 10 bases lay between the germline ends. The length of the CDR3 is 12 residues. CDR1 and CDR2 (germline): MNHEY, SVGAGI. The rearrangement joins TRBV6-5 to TRBJ1-1, with D possibly being TRBD1 (6 bases). Sequenced input: PBMCs. This receptor was obtained from a man between 35 and 55 years old in good health and CMV-seronegative. The CDR3 nucleotides are TGTGCCAGCAGGGCAGGGGTTACTGAAGCTTTCTTT. Its translation is CASRAGVTEAFF.